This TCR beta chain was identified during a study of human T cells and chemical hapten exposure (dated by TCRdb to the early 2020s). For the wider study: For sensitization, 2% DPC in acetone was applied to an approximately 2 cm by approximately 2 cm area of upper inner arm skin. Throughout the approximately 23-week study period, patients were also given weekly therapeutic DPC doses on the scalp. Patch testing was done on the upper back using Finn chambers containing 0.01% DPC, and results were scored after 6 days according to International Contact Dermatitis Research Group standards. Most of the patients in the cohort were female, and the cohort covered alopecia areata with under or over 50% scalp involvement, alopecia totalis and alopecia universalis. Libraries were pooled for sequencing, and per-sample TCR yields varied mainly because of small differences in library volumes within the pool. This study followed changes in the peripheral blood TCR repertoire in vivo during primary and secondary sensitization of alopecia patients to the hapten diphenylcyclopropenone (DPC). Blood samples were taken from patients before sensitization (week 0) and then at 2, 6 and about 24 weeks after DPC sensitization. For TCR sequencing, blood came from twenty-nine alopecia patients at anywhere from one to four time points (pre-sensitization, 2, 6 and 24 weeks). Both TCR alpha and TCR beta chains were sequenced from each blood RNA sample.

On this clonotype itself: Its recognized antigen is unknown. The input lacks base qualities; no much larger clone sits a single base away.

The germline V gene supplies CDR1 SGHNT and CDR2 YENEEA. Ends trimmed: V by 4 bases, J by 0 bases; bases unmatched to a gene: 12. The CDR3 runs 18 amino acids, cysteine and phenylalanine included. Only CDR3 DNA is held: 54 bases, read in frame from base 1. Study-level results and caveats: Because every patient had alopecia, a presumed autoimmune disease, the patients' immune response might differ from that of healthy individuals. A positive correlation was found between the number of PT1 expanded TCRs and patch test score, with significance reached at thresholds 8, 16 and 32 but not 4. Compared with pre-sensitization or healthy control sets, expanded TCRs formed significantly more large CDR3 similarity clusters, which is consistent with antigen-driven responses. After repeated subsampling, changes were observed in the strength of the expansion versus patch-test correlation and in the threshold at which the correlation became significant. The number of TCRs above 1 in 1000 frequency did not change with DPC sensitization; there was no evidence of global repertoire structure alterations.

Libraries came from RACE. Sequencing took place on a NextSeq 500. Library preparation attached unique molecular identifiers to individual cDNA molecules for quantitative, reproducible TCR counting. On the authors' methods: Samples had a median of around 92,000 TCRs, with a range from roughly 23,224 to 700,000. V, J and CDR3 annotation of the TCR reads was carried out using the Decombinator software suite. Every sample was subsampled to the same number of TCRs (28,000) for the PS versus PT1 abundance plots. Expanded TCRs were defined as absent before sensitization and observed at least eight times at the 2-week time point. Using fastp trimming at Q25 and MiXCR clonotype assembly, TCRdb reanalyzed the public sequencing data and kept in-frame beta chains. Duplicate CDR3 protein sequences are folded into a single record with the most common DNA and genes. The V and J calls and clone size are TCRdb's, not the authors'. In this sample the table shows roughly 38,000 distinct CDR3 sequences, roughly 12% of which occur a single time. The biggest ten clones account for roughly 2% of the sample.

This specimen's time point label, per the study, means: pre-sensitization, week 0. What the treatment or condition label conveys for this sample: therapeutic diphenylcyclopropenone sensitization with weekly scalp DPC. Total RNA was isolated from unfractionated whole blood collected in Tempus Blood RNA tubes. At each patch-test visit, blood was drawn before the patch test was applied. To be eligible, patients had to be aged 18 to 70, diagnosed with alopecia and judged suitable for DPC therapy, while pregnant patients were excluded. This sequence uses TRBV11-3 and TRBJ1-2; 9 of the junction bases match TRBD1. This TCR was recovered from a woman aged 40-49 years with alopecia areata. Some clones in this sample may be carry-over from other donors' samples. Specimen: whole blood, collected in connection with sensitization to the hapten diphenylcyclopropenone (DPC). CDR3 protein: CASSSTRQGVVSNYGYTF. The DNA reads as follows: TGTGCCAGCAGCTCTACCCGACAGGGGGTTGTATCTAACTATGGCTACACCTTC.